Each of the 19 T cell receptor beta chains below was sequenced from the same sample in a study of OX40 agonist ivuxolimab in advanced cancers. TCRdb keeps only in-frame clones here, not all; method: immunoSEQ multiplex PCR. The data show around 15,000 clones, with roughly 92% seen just once and roughly 7.6% held by the top ten. The source material was CD4+ or CD8+ T cells sorted from blood, sampled in a trial of the OX40 agonist ivuxolimab. These receptor sequences come from an adult with an advanced solid tumor such as melanoma, head and neck, liver or kidney cancer.

This chain links TRBV20-1 with TRBJ2-1; D not certain. This CDR3 has 11 residues. Germline V CDR1 and CDR2: DFQATT, SNEGSKA (reference sequence). Trimming took off 0 bases at V and 8 bases at J, with 5 bases between the two ends. DNA of the CDR3: TGCAGTGCTAGAGATCGCGATGAGCAGTTCTTC. Protein: CSARDRDEQFF.

The chain carries TRBV5-6 and TRBJ2-5; 9 nucleotides line up with TRBD1. The end of the DNA is better explained by TRBJ2-7, so the J call may be wrong. Germline values: CDR1 SGHDT, CDR2 YYEEEE. This CDR3 has 15 residues. Here the CDR3 DNA reads TGTGCCAGCAGGAATGACAGGGGGACCTCCTACGAGCAGTACTTC. This sequence encodes CASRNDRGTSYEQYF.

The V call is TRBV5-4, the J call TRBJ1-1; D is unclear. The CDR3 is 13 amino acids. V gave up 0 bases and J gave up 5 bases, with 8 bases separating them. Germline V gives CDR1 SGHNT, CDR2 YYREEE (reference sequence). The CDR3 is CASSLARTTEAFF. DNA of the CDR3: TGTGCCAGCAGCTTGGCAAGGACTACTGAAGCTTTCTTT.

The J gene is TRBJ1-3, the V gene TRBV4-1, with 8 bases aligning to TRBD1. Germline values: CDR1 MGHRA, CDR2 YSYEKL. V lost 1 base, J lost 4 bases, and 3 bases stayed unmatched. The CDR3 has 15 residues. CDR3 in amino acids: CASSQGQGQGNTIYF. In nucleotides, the CDR3 is TGCGCCAGCAGCCAAGGACAGGGGCAAGGAAACACCATATATTTT.

The CDR3 region is CASSLALQGFNQPQHF. DNA of the CDR3: TGTGCCAGCAGCTTAGCGCTACAGGGGTTCAATCAGCCCCAGCATTTT. The V and J genes are TRBV7-8 and TRBJ1-5, with 7 nucleotides matching TRBD1. From germline, CDR1 is SGHVS and CDR2 FQNEAQ. This CDR3 has 16 amino acids. V was clipped by 0 bases and J by 3 bases; unmatched bases: 5.

The V gene is TRBV28, the J gene TRBJ2-3; D gene uncertain. The germline V gene has CDR1 MDHEN and CDR2 SYDVKM. V was shortened by 2 bases and J by 0 bases, with 6 bases between the two germline ends. This CDR3 is 14 amino acids long. The CDR3 reads CASSLGLSTDTQYF. CDR3 nucleotide sequence: TGTGCCAGCAGTTTAGGCCTGAGCACAGATACGCAGTATTTT.

The V and J genes are TRBV5-6 and TRBJ2-3; 9 bases align to TRBD2. Per the germline V gene, CDR1 is SGHDT and CDR2 is YYEEEE. This CDR3 has 15 amino acids. The ends lost 2 bases at V and 2 bases at J; junction bases unmatched: 3. This CDR3 is CASSLRTSDTDTQYF. The CDR3 nucleotides read TGTGCCAGCAGCTTACGGACTAGCGACACAGATACGCAGTATTTT.

The chain couples TRBV2 to TRBJ2-1; D is unresolved. In germline, CDR1 is SNHLY, CDR2 FYNNEI. This CDR3 is 17 amino acids long. V was trimmed by 0 bases and J by 2 bases, leaving 14 bases between them. The CDR3: CASSEALGITPYNEQFF. The CDR3 nucleotides are TGTGCCAGCAGTGAAGCGCTTGGGATTACTCCCTACAATGAGCAGTTCTTC.

The chain carries TRBV11-3 and TRBJ2-1; no definite D call. This CDR3 comprises 13 residues. In germline, CDR1 is SGHNT, CDR2 YENEEA. Trimming removed 3 bases from V and 5 bases from J, with 8 bases in between. The CDR3 nucleotides read TGTGCCAGCAGCTTCATTAGTGACAATGAGCAGTTCTTC. Its protein is CASSFISDNEQFF.

The chain employs TRBV4-1 and TRBJ1-2, with 10 bases lining up with TRBD1. Per germline, CDR1 MGHRA and CDR2 YSYEKL. V lost 1 base, J lost 4 bases, and 3 bases stayed unmatched. The CDR3 consists of 15 residues. The CDR3 sequence is CASSQGTGGTYGYTF. The CDR3 DNA reads TGCGCCAGCAGCCAAGGGACAGGGGGAACCTATGGCTACACCTTC.

CDR3 amino acids: CASSQEKGHGYTF. CDR3 nucleotides: TGCGCCAGCAGCCAAGAAAAGGGGCATGGCTACACCTTC. The chain employs TRBV4-1 and TRBJ1-2; D is possibly TRBD1 (5 bases). Germline V gene lookup returns CDR1 MGHRA and CDR2 YSYEKL. V lost 0 bases, J lost 6 bases, and 8 bases lay in between. This CDR3 is 13 amino acids long.

The chain recombines TRBV6-5 with TRBJ2-5, with D uncertain. Trimming pared 2 bases from V and 0 bases from J, leaving 7 bases between. Germline V gene data show CDR1 as MNHEY and CDR2 as SVGAGI. The length of the CDR3 is 14 residues. The CDR3 here is CASSYETHQETQYF. The CDR3 region has the DNA TGTGCCAGCAGTTACGAGACTCACCAAGAGACCCAGTACTTC.

This chain joins TRBV27 and TRBJ2-3; D gene unclear. Germline V lookup: CDR1 MNHEY, CDR2 SMNVEV (reference sequence). V lost 5 bases and J 3 bases, leaving 15 bases between the germline ends. The CDR3 extends over 15 amino acids. The CDR3 loop is CASSTIPVSTDTQYF. CDR3 in DNA: TGTGCCAGCAGTACCATTCCAGTTTCAACAGATACGCAGTATTTT.

V is TRBV5-6 and J is TRBJ1-6; no definite D call. V was cut by 4 bases and J by 7 bases, with 15 bases left in between. Germline CDR1 is SGHDT and CDR2 is YYEEEE. CDR3 size: 15 residues. CDR3 in DNA: TGTGCCAGCAGCCAAACCGGAGGGTGGAATTCACCCCTCCACTTT. This codes for CASSQTGGWNSPLHF.

This sequence joins TRBV4-1 and TRBJ2-7; D is ambiguous. Per the germline V gene, CDR1 is MGHRA and CDR2 is YSYEKL. V lost 4 bases, J lost 4 bases, and 8 bases lay in between. This CDR3 is 12 amino acids long. The CDR3 protein is CASSPVRYEQYF. DNA of the CDR3: TGCGCCAGCAGCCCGGTTAGGTACGAGCAGTACTTC.

V is TRBV2 and J is TRBJ2-4, with D tentatively TRBD2 (5 bases). V dropped 8 bases and J dropped 3 bases, with 8 bases sitting between them. Per germline, CDR1 SNHLY and CDR2 FYNNEI. CDR3 size: 12 residues. The CDR3 sequence: CASSRDKNIQYF. As DNA, the CDR3 is TGTGCCAGCTCACGGGACAAAAACATTCAGTACTTC.

This sequence joins TRBV19 and TRBJ1-5, with D tentatively TRBD1 (5 bases). The ends were cut back, 0 bases at V and 8 bases at J, with 17 bases in the middle. This CDR3 is built from 16 residues. Germline CDR1 reads LNHDA; CDR2 reads SQIVND (reference sequence). CDR3 in DNA: TGTGCCAGTAGTATAGATAATCAGGGTGTGGATGAGCCCCAGCATTTT. Its protein product is CASSIDNQGVDEPQHF.

This rearrangement joins TRBV6-6 to TRBJ2-3; D remains unclear. The V gene's germline CDR1 is MNHNY and CDR2 SVGAGI (reference sequence). Trimming took 8 bases from V and 4 from J, leaving 10 bases between them. The CDR3 has 12 amino acids. The CDR3 here is CASGLLSDTQYF. DNA of the CDR3: TGTGCCAGCGGGCTCTTATCAGATACGCAGTATTTT.

V gene TRBV30 combines with J gene TRBJ2-7; TRBD2 agrees at 7 bases. The CDR3 extends over 13 amino acids. V gave up 7 bases and J gave up 4 bases; unmatched junction bases: 10. CDR1 and CDR2 (germline): GTSNPN, SVGIG (reference sequence). The chain's CDR3 is CAFAAGFLYEQYF. In DNA, the CDR3 is TGTGCCTTCGCAGCGGGGTTCCTGTACGAGCAGTACTTC.